The 29 T cell receptor beta chains in this list originate from one sample, sequenced in a study of shared clonotypes between healthy human individuals (TCRdb year 2020). The receptor library was made with the immunoSEQ multiplex PCR assay. TCRdb carries this immuneACCESS record with in-frame sequences only. Its versions omit some clonotypes, under half of them owing to an unresolved V gene in the studies checked, with the rest unexplained. For this sample the table gives 2 million to 3 million clones, of which roughly 93% were detected only once. Jointly, the top ten make up 0.36% of the sample. Material: naive CD4+ T cells from PBMCs. The cell subset or site label, as the study defines it: CD45RA+ positively selected. These receptors originate from a man aged 18 to 30 in good health. Some clones in this sample may be carry-over from other donors' samples.

The chain couples TRBV7-2 to TRBJ2-3; maybe TRBD1 (6 bases). This CDR3 has 18 residues. The ends were cut back, 4 bases at V and 3 bases at J, with 23 bases in the middle. CDR1 SGHTA and CDR2 FQGNSA come from the germline V gene. The DNA for the CDR3 is TGTGCCAGCAGCTCCATTTTATGGTCACAGGGACATACAGATACGCAGTATTTT. It specifies CASSSILWSQGHTDTQYF.

The chain links TRBV5-1 to TRBJ2-2; no definite D call. The CDR3 runs 15 residues. Trimming shortened V by 4 bases and J by 3 bases, and 13 bases separated the two germline ends. Germline assignment: CDR1 SGHRS and CDR2 YFSETQ. CDR3 nucleotide sequence: TGCGCCAGCAGCCCCACCCTATTCCACACCGGGGAGCTGTTTTTT. Translated: CASSPTLFHTGELFF. The entire variable domain, with the rest obtained from reference TRBV5-1 and TRBJ2-2, is as follows: KAGVTQTPRYLIKTRGQQVTLSCSPISGHRSVSWYQQTPGQGLQFLFEYFSETQRNKGNFPGRFSGRQFSNSRSEMNVSTLELGDSALYLCASSPTLFHTGELFFGEGSRLTVL.

The CDR3 sequence: CASSLATNEQYF. The CDR3 DNA is TGTGCCAGCAGCTTGGCTACGAACGAGCAGTACTTC. V and J are TRBV5-4 and TRBJ2-7; D is uncertain. The CDR3 is made up of 12 amino acids. V dropped 0 bases and J dropped 5 bases, with 6 bases sitting between them. Germline CDR1 is SGHNT and CDR2 is YYREEE (reference sequence). The whole variable domain, remainder taken from reference TRBV5-4 and TRBJ2-7, is ETGVTQSPTHLIKTRGQQVTLRCSSQSGHNTVSWYQQALGQGPQFIFQYYREEENGRGNFPPRFSGLQFPNYSSELNVNALELDDSALYLCASSLATNEQYFGPGTRLTVT.

The CDR3 protein is CASRVTAGQETQYF. The CDR3 nucleotides are TGCGCCAGTAGGGTGACGGCAGGCCAAGAGACCCAGTACTTC. V usage is TRBV5-1 and J usage is TRBJ2-5; D ambiguous. Germline values: CDR1 SGHRS, CDR2 YFSETQ. Trimming removed 8 bases from V and 1 base from J, with 15 bases in between. The CDR3 covers 14 residues.

To note about this clone: This specimen includes other DNA sequences encoding the same CDR3. The CDR3 bases are TGCGCCAGCAGCTTGGTTGGTACCGGGGAGCTGTTTTTT. Encoded protein: CASSLVGTGELFF. The V call is TRBV5-1, the J call TRBJ2-2; D call uncertain. Trimming cost V 0 bases and J 5 bases, with 5 bases left between them. The germline gives CDR1 SGHRS, CDR2 YFSETQ. The CDR3 is made up of 13 amino acids.

In this sample, this clone turned up a few times. Other DNA sequences in the sample encode the same CDR3. The V call is TRBV19, the J call TRBJ2-5; unclear D gene. Germline lookup yields CDR1 LNHDA and CDR2 SQIVND (reference sequence). The length of the CDR3 is 12 residues. Trimming removed 1 base from V and 4 bases from J, with 4 bases in between. The CDR3 is CASSIAGETQYF. CDR3 coding DNA: TGTGCCAGTAGTATAGCGGGAGAGACCCAGTACTTC.

Details on this clone: The same CDR3 is also encoded by other DNA sequences in this sample. CDR3 coding DNA: TGTGCCAGCAGCCCCCTTAGCGGGAGGGCGTACAATGAGCAGTTCTTC. It encodes CASSPLSGRAYNEQFF. The chain employs TRBV11-2 and TRBJ2-1, with 11 bases fitting TRBD2. Germline CDR1 reads SGHAT; CDR2 reads FQNNGV. The CDR3 is 16 residues long. The junction had 7 bases not matched to a gene; V was cut back by 5 bases and J by 4 bases.

This sequence joins TRBV5-6 and TRBJ1-2, with D possibly TRBD1 on 6 matching bases. The length of the CDR3 is 16 residues. Germline CDR1 reads SGHDT; CDR2 reads YYEEEE. With 6 bases removed from V and 4 bases from J, the gap between germline ends came to 22 bases. This chain's CDR3 is CASTGRAGVALYGYTF. CDR3 bases: TGTGCCAGCACCGGCCGGGCAGGGGTTGCCCTCTATGGCTACACCTTC.

V is TRBV2 and J is TRBJ2-1; D is uncertain. CDR3 length: 15 amino acids. V was cut by 6 bases and J by 0 bases, with 12 bases left in between. Germline values: CDR1 SNHLY, CDR2 FYNNEI. The CDR3 nucleotides read TGTGCCAGCAGCCGTTTGCGGAGCTCCTACAATGAGCAGTTCTTC. Translating it yields CASSRLRSSYNEQFF.

V usage is TRBV15 and J usage is TRBJ2-3; 7 bases match TRBD2. Per the germline V gene, CDR1 is LNHNV and CDR2 is YYDKDF (reference sequence). The CDR3 has 16 residues. V shed 7 bases, J shed 2 bases, and the junction held 12 bases outside the gene matches. The CDR3: CATTPSGGVLTDTQYF. The DNA for the CDR3 is TGTGCCACCACCCCTAGCGGAGGGGTCCTCACAGATACGCAGTATTTT.

This clone came up once. J is TRBJ1-2 and V is TRBV5-1; no definite D call. Germline V gene sequence: CDR1 SGHRS, CDR2 YFSETQ. The CDR3 totals 15 residues. The V end was cut by 0 bases, the J end by 4 bases, with 13 bases between. CDR3 sequence reads: CASSLVRESGYGYTF. In DNA form, the CDR3 reads TGCGCCAGCAGCTTGGTCCGGGAGAGTGGCTATGGCTACACCTTC.

In its sample, this clone was seen a few times. J is TRBJ1-1 and V is TRBV2; no clear D gene. Germline V gives CDR1 SNHLY, CDR2 FYNNEI. Trimming took off 1 base at V and 0 bases at J, with 9 bases between the two ends. The CDR3 loop spans 15 amino acids. DNA of the CDR3: TGTGCCAGCAGTGAAGTAGACTTCATGAACACTGAAGCTTTCTTT. Amino acids: CASSEVDFMNTEAFF.

The chain joins TRBV7-8 to TRBJ2-3, with a tentative D call TRBD1 (5 bases). Trimming removed 4 bases from V and 2 bases from J, with 25 bases in between. Germline V gene sequence: CDR1 SGHVS, CDR2 FQNEAQ. CDR3 length: 19 amino acids. In nucleotides, the CDR3 is TGTGCCAGCAGCTCCCCCAGGGCAGGACCTCTCCGTTACACAGATACGCAGTATTTT. Translated: CASSSPRAGPLRYTDTQYF.

The chain employs TRBV6-1 and TRBJ1-1, with D unresolved. From germline, CDR1 is MNHNS and CDR2 SASEGT. This CDR3 is 14 amino acids long. V was shortened by 1 base and J by 1 base, with 7 bases between the two germline ends. CDR3 DNA sequence: TGTGCCAGCAGTGAAGGGGCAGCGAACACTGAAGCTTTCTTT. Amino acid sequence: CASSEGAANTEAFF.

This clone came up once. The rearrangement joins TRBV11-2 to TRBJ1-5; D gene unclear. Germline loops: CDR1 SGHAT, CDR2 FQNNGV. The V end lost 1 base, the J end lost 7 bases, and 8 bases lay between the germline ends. The CDR3 spans 13 residues. CDR3 protein: CASSLGPVQPQHF. CDR3 DNA: TGTGCCAGCAGCTTAGGCCCCGTGCAGCCCCAGCATTTT.

The rearrangement links TRBV27 to TRBJ2-2; no clear D gene. Trimming stripped 2 bases from V and 0 bases from J, with 10 bases between. Germline CDR1 reads MNHEY; CDR2 reads SMNVEV (reference sequence). This CDR3 spans 16 amino acids. The CDR3 nucleotides read TGTGCCAGCAGTTTACTATCCGGCGCGAACACCGGGGAGCTGTTTTTT. This translates into CASSLLSGANTGELFF.

V usage is TRBV12-5 and J usage is TRBJ2-1; D gene uncertain. The CDR3 is 18 residues long. V was cut by 1 base and J by 0 bases, with 16 bases left in between. Germline CDR1 reads LGHNT; CDR2 reads FRNRAP. The CDR3 DNA is TGTGCTAGTGGTTTGGCACCTGAGGCGCGTCCCTCCTACAATGAGCAGTTCTTC. Protein product: CASGLAPEARPSYNEQFF.

The V gene is TRBV19, the J gene TRBJ2-7, with D maybe TRBD2 (6 bases). Trimming stripped 3 bases from V and 4 bases from J, with 19 bases between. The CDR3 has 16 residues. Germline-derived CDR1 and CDR2 are LNHDA and SQIVND (reference sequence). The CDR3 nucleotides read TGTGCCAGTAGTATGGGTAGCGGCAACTATCCTTACGAGCAGTACTTC. Its translation: CASSMGSGNYPYEQYF.

V is TRBV4-1 and J is TRBJ2-3; D is ambiguous. V was clipped by 7 bases and J by 0 bases, with 17 bases between them. CDR3 size: 16 residues. The germline V gene encodes CDR1 MGHRA and CDR2 YSYEKL. The CDR3 DNA sequence: TGCGCCAGCAAGAACGAACTGCAACGGAGCACAGATACGCAGTATTTT. Translating it yields CASKNELQRSTDTQYF.

The J gene is TRBJ2-2, the V gene TRBV9; D could derive from TRBD1 or TRBD2 (5 bases each). Trimming removed 0 bases from V and 4 bases from J, with 16 bases in between. This CDR3 has 17 residues. The germline V gene encodes CDR1 SGDLS and CDR2 YYNGEE. CDR3: CASSVAGHASFTGELFF. CDR3 DNA: TGTGCCAGCAGCGTAGCGGGGCACGCTTCGTTCACCGGGGAGCTGTTTTTT. Complete variable domain (other parts from reference TRBV9 and TRBJ2-2): DSGVTQTPKHLITATGQRVTLRCSPRSGDLSVYWYQQSLDQGLQFLIQYYNGEERAKGNILERFSAQQFPDLHSELNLSSLELGDSALYFCASSVAGHASFTGELFFGEGSRLTVL.

The chain has TRBV14 and TRBJ2-4; 8 positions agree with TRBD1. The CDR3 extends over 13 amino acids. The junction had 6 bases not matched to a gene; V was cut back by 3 bases and J by 11 bases. Germline lookup yields CDR1 SGHDN and CDR2 FVKESK. The CDR3 loop is CASSHGQGQFQYF. CDR3 DNA: TGTGCCAGCAGCCACGGACAGGGTCAATTTCAGTACTTC.

The chain uses TRBV10-1 and TRBJ1-2; 8 bases fit TRBD1. The length of the CDR3 is 18 residues. The germline V gene has CDR1 WNHNN and CDR2 SYGVQD (reference sequence). The V and J ends lost 3 bases and 1 base, in that order; junction bases with no gene match: 13. The CDR3 DNA reads as TGCGCCAGCAGTGATGGACAGGACAGGGAAGGAAGTAACTATGGCTACACCTTC. As protein: CASSDGQDREGSNYGYTF.

V is TRBV10-1 and J is TRBJ2-5; 7 nucleotides agree with TRBD2. CDR3 length: 14 amino acids. Germline V lookup: CDR1 WNHNN, CDR2 SYGVQD (reference sequence). J gave up 7 bases and V 3 bases, and 8 bases lay outside the gene matches. The CDR3 nucleotides read TGCGCCAGCAGTGATCCCCGGAGGGAGGGGACCCAGTACTTC. It encodes CASSDPRREGTQYF.

Of note for this clone: At the DNA level, this CDR3 is encoded by other sequences in the same sample as well. The J gene is TRBJ1-2, the V gene TRBV28, with 8 positions matching TRBD1. V lost 6 bases and J lost 6; bases outside the gene matches: 6. The CDR3 runs 13 residues. Germline CDR1 reads MDHEN; CDR2 reads SYDVKM. CDR3 sequence reads: CASRPTGGDGYTF. The CDR3 nucleotides read TGTGCCAGCAGACCTACAGGGGGGGATGGCTACACCTTC.

This rearrangement joins TRBV4-1 to TRBJ1-5; 9 bases match TRBD1. The J segment lost 2 bases and the V segment lost 1 base, leaving 6 bases of the junction unmatched. The germline V gene encodes CDR1 MGHRA and CDR2 YSYEKL. This CDR3 has 17 residues. CDR3 nucleotide sequence: TGCGCCAGCAGCCAAGTCATCTGGACAGGGGGCAATCAGCCCCAGCATTTT. Translating gives CASSQVIWTGGNQPQHF.

The J gene is TRBJ1-2, the V gene TRBV4-1; the D gene is possibly TRBD1 (6 bases). This CDR3 has 14 residues. V was trimmed by 5 bases and J by 6 bases, leaving 16 bases between them. From germline, CDR1 is MGHRA and CDR2 YSYEKL. The CDR3 coding sequence is TGCGCCAGCAGCACCCCCACAGGGAGCGATGGCTACACCTTC. Its protein product is CASSTPTGSDGYTF.

The CDR3 loop reads CASSLALLEGGYTF. The CDR3, as DNA: TGTGCCAGCAGTTTAGCCCTCCTGGAGGGTGGCTACACCTTC. The chain uses TRBV28 and TRBJ1-2; D call uncertain. Germline V gene lookup returns CDR1 MDHEN and CDR2 SYDVKM. V lost 2 bases to trimming and J lost 7 bases, with 14 bases between them. The CDR3 spans 14 residues.

V is TRBV9 and J is TRBJ2-1, with 7 bases that match TRBD2. This CDR3 has 15 residues. V shed 4 bases, J shed 0 bases, and the junction held 4 bases outside the gene matches. Looked up from germline, CDR1 is SGDLS and CDR2 is YYNGEE. As DNA, the CDR3 is TGTGCCAGCAGCTTCGCTAGCGGCTCCTACAATGAGCAGTTCTTC. The encoded protein is CASSFASGSYNEQFF.

The rearrangement uses TRBV29-1 and TRBJ2-7; D perhaps matches TRBD1 (5 bases). The CDR3 spans 13 residues. CDR1 is SQVTM, CDR2 ANQGSEA, per germline. Between the trimmed V and J ends, which lost 7 bases and 0 bases, there was a span of 13 bases. In DNA, the CDR3 is TGCAGCGCCCAGTCCCAGGGCTCCTACGAGCAGTACTTC. This translates into CSAQSQGSYEQYF.